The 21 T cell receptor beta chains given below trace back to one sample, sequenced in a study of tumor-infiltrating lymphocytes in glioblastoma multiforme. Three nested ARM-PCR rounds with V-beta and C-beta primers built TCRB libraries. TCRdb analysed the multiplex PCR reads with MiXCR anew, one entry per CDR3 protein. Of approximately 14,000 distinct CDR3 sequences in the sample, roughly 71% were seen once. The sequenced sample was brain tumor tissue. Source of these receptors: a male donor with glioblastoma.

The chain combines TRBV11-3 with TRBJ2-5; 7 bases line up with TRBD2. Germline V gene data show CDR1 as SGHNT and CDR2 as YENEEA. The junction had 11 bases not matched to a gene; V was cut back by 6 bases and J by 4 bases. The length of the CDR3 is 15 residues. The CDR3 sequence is CASSTSGGRGETQYF. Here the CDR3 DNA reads TGTGCCAGCAGTACCTCCGGCGGGAGAGGAGAGACCCAGTACTTC.

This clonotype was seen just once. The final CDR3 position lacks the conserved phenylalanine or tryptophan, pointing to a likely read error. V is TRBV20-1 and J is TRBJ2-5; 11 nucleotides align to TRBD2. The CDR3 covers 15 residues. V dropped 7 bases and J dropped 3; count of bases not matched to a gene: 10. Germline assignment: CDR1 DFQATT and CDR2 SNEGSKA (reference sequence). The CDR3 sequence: CSDRDLGLAEETQYI. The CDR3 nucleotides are TGCAGTGATAGGGATTTGGGACTAGCGGAAGAGACCCAGTACATC.

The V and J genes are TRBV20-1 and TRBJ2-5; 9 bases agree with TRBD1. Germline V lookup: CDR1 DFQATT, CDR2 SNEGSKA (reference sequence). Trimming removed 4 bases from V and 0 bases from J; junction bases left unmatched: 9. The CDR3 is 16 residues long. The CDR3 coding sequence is TGCAGTGCTACCCTACCGACAGGGGGGGACCAAGAGACCCAGTACTTC. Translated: CSATLPTGGDQETQYF.

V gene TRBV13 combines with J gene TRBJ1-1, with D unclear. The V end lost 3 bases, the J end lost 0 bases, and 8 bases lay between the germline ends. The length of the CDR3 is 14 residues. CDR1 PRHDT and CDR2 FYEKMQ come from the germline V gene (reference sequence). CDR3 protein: CASSLGLMNTEAFF. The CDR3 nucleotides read TGTGCCAGCAGCTTGGGCCTTATGAACACTGAAGCTTTCTTT.

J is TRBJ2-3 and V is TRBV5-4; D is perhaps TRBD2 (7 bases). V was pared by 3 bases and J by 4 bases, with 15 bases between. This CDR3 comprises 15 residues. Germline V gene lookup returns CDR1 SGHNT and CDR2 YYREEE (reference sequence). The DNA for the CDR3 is TGTGCCAGCAGCTCGGGACGGGGGGCGGCAGATACGCAGTATTTT. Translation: CASSSGRGAADTQYF.

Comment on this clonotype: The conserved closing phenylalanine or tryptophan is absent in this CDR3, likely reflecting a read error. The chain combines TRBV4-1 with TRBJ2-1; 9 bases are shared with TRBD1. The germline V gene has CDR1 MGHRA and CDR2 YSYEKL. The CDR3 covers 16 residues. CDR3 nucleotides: TGCGCCAGCAGCCAGGGGACAGGGACGAGGAACAACGAGCAGTTCTCC. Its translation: CASSQGTGTRNNEQFS.

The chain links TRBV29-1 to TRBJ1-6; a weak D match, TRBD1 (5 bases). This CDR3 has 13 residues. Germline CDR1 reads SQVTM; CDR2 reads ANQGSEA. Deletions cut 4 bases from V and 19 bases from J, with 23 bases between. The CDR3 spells CSVASDRESPPHF. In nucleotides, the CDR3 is TGCAGCGTTGCCAGTGACAGAGAATCACCCCCACACTTT.

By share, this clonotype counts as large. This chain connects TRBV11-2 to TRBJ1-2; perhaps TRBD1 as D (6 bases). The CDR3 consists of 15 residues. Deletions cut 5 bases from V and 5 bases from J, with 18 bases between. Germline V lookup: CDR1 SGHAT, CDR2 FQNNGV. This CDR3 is CASSLSSGAGYGYTF. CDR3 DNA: TGTGCCAGCAGCCTCTCGTCGGGGGCGGGTTATGGCTACACCTTC.

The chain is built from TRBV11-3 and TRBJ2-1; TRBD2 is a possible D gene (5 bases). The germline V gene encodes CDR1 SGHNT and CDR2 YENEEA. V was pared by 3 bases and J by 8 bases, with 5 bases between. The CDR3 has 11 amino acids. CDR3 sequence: CASSFGDEQFF. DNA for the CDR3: TGTGCCAGCAGCTTCGGGGATGAGCAGTTCTTC.

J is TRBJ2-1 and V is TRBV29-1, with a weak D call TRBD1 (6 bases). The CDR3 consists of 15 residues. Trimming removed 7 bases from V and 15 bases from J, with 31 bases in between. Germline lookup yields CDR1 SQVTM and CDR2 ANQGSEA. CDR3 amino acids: CSGLQPSTGSDSLFF. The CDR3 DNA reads TGCAGCGGTTTACAGCCAAGTACAGGGAGCGATTCCCTGTTCTTC.

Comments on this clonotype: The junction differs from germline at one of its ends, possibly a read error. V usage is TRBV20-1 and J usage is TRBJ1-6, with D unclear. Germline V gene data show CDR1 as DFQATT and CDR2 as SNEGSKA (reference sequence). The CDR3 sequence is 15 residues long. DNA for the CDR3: TGCAGTGCTAGAGGGCGGGGTTCCGTTAATTTACCCCACCACTTT. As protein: CSARGRGSVNLPHHF.

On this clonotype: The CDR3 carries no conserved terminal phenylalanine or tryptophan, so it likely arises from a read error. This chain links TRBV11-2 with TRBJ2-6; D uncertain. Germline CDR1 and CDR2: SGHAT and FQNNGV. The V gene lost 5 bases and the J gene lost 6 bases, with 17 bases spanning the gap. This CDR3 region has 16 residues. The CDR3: CASSTLSSPEANVLTS. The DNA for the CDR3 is TGTGCCAGCAGCACCCTTTCGAGCCCTGAGGCCAACGTCCTGACTTCC.

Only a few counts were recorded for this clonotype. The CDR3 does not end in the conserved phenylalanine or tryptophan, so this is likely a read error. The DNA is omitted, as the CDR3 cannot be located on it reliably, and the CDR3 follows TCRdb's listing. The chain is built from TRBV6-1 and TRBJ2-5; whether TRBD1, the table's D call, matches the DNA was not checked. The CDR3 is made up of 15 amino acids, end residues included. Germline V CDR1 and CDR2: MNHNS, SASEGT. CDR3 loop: CASSYTGTVQETQYL.

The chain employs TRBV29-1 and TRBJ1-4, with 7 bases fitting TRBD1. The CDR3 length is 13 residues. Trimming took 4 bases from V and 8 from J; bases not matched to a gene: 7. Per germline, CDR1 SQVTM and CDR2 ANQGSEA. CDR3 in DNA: TGCAGCGTTGGTATCAGGGGGGAAGAAAAACTGTTTTTT. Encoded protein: CSVGIRGEEKLFF.

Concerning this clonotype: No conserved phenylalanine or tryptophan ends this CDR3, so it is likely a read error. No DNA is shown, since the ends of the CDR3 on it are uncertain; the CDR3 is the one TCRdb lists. Here the CDR3 reads CASSLTTGQPRHL. This rearrangement joins TRBV11-2 to TRBJ1-5. The CDR3 extends over 13 residues, inclusive of both ends. Germline V gives CDR1 SGHAT, CDR2 FQNNGV.

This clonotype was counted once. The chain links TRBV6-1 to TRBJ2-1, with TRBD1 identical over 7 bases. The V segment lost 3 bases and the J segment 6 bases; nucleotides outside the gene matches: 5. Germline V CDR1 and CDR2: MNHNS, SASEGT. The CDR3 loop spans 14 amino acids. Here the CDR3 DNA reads TGTGCCAGCAGTGATGGGACAGAGTGCAATGAGCAGTTCTTC. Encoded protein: CASSDGTECNEQFF.

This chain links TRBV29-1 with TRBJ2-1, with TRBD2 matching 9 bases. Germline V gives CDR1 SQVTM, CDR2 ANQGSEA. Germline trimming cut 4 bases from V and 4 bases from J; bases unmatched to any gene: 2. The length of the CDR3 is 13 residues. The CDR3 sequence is CSVGLAEYNEQFF. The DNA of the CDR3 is TGCAGCGTTGGACTAGCGGAATACAATGAGCAGTTCTTC.

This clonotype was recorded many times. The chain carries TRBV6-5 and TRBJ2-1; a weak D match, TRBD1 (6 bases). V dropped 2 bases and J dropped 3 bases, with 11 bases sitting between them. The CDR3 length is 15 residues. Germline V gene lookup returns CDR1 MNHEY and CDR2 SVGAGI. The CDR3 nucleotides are TGTGCCAGCAGTTACCTAACAGGGAACTACAATGAGCAGTTCTTC. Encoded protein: CASSYLTGNYNEQFF.

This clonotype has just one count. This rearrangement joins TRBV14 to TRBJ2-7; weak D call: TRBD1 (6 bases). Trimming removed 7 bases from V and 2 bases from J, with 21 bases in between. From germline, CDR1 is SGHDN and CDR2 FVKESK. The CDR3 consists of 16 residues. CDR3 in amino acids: CASNRLTTGTAYEQYF. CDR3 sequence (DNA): TGTGCCAGCAACCGCCTAACGACAGGAACGGCCTACGAGCAGTACTTC.

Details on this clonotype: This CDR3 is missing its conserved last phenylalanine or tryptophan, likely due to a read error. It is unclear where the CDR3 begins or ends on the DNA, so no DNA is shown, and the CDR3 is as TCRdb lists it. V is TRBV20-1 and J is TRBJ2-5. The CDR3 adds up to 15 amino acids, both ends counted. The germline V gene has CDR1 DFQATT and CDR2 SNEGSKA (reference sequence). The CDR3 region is CSARDLRLAEETRYL.

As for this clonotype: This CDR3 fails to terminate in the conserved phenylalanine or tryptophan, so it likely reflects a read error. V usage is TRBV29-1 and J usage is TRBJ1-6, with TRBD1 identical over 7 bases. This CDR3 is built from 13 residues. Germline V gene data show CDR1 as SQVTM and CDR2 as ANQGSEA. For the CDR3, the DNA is TGCAGCGTTGCCAGGGACAGAGGATCACCACTCCACCTT. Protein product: CSVARDRGSPLHL.